This passage covers 12 T cell receptor beta chains from one sample sequenced in a study of Graves' ophthalmopathy and Graves' hyperthyroidism. Researchers took RNA transcripts and amplified TCR beta CDR3 regions from them. First-round RT-PCR employed HTBI primers, with a second-round multiplex PCR after it. Via MiXCR, TCRdb re-called the multiplex PCR reads, giving one row per CDR3 protein. Among approximately 41,000 distinct CDR3 sequences listed, around 50% were seen once. Sequenced input: peripheral blood. The receptors here all came from an adult man with Graves' ophthalmopathy.

Concerning this clonotype: A much more abundant neighbour one base away suggests this may be a read error. The chain employs TRBV6-5 and TRBJ1-1; 8 nucleotides line up with TRBD1. With V trimmed by 5 bases and J by 4 bases, 6 bases remained unmatched. CDR1 MNHEY and CDR2 SVGAGI come from the germline V gene. The CDR3 contains 14 residues. The CDR3 nucleotides are TGTGCCAGCAGTAAAGGACAGGGAGTCACTGAAGCTTTCTTT. This sequence encodes CASSKGQGVTEAFF.

In its sample, this clonotype ranks as medium-sized. The CDR3 nucleotides read TGTGCCAGCAGCTTAGCCGTCTCGGCTCCCTACGAGCAGTACGTC. Translation gives CASSLAVSAPYEQYV. The rearrangement uses TRBV7-2 and TRBJ2-7; no reliable D call. Looked up from germline, CDR1 is SGHTA and CDR2 is FQGNSA. Trimming stripped 0 bases from V and 2 bases from J, with 11 bases between. The CDR3 loop spans 15 amino acids.

The chain couples TRBV7-6 to TRBJ1-4; 9 bases are a match to TRBD1. This CDR3 contains 16 residues. The V gene end was trimmed by 2 bases and the J gene end by 8 bases; junction bases not matched to a gene: 9. Germline loops: CDR1 SGHVS, CDR2 FNYEAQ. The CDR3 spells CASSLMPGQGSEKLFF. CDR3 DNA: TGTGCCAGCAGCTTAATGCCGGGACAGGGCTCCGAAAAACTGTTTTTT.

The CDR3 sequence: CASSLTTGIANYGYTF. The CDR3 DNA sequence: TGTGCCAGCAGTCTTACAACAGGGATCGCTAACTATGGCTACACCTTC. This chain uses TRBV6-4 with TRBJ1-2; tentatively, D is TRBD1 (6 bases). The V end lost 5 bases, the J end lost 0 bases, and 16 bases lay between the germline ends. The CDR3 consists of 16 residues. Germline V gene data show CDR1 as MRHNA and CDR2 as SNTAGT.

In regard to this clonotype: One junction end disagrees with the germline gene, perhaps due to a read error. This sequence joins TRBV5-5 and TRBJ2-7; 9 nucleotides align to TRBD1. CDR1 is SGHKS and CDR2 is YYEKEE in the germline V gene (reference sequence). The length of the CDR3 is 14 residues. The CDR3 sequence is CASSLGTGPYEQNF. CDR3 coding DNA: TGTGCTAGCAGCTTGGGGACAGGGCCCTACGAGCAGAACTTC.

This clonotype was detected many times. V is TRBV20-1 and J is TRBJ2-7, with D possibly matching TRBD2 (5 bases). The CDR3 consists of 14 residues. The germline V gene has CDR1 DFQATT and CDR2 SNEGSKA (reference sequence). The germline V and J ends were trimmed by 1 base and 4 bases, with 14 bases remaining between them. CDR3 protein: CSARVYQGSYEQYF. The CDR3 nucleotides are TGCAGTGCTAGAGTCTACCAAGGGAGTTACGAGCAGTACTTC.

Ten or more counts support this clonotype. J is TRBJ1-4 and V is TRBV5-1, with D unresolved. Trimming stripped 2 bases from V and 8 bases from J, with 7 bases between. The CDR3 loop spans 12 amino acids. Germline CDR1 is SGHRS and CDR2 is YFSETQ. CDR3 in amino acids: CASSFGNEKLFF. The CDR3 nucleotides are TGCGCCAGCAGCTTCGGGAACGAAAAACTGTTTTTT.

This clonotype has at least ten counts. The chain combines TRBV4-2 with TRBJ2-7; 10 bases fit TRBD2. V was clipped by 1 base and J by 3 bases; unmatched bases: 3. The CDR3 spans 15 residues. Germline values: CDR1 LGHNA, CDR2 YNFKEQ. The CDR3 bases are TGTGCCAGCAGCCAAGTGCCTAGCGGGGGCTACGAGCAGTACTTC. Residues: CASSQVPSGGYEQYF.

V gene TRBV25-1 combines with J gene TRBJ2-3; weak D call: TRBD1 (5 bases). This CDR3 is built from 13 residues. The V gene's germline CDR1 is MGHDK and CDR2 SYGVNS. Trimming pared 7 bases from V and 2 bases from J, leaving 10 bases between. This CDR3 reads CASKGALTDTQYF. The DNA of the CDR3 is TGTGCCAGCAAAGGGGCCCTCACAGATACGCAGTATTTT.

The rearrangement links TRBV7-2 to TRBJ2-1, with D hard to call. The CDR3 extends over 15 amino acids. Germline values: CDR1 SGHTA, CDR2 FQGNSA. V was shortened by 2 bases and J by 7 bases, with 15 bases between the two germline ends. Here the CDR3 DNA reads TGTGCCAGCAGCTTACAGGCCCCCTCAACTAATGAGCAGTTCTTC. Its protein is CASSLQAPSTNEQFF.

This clonotype was found many times. This rearrangement joins TRBV4-1 to TRBJ1-6, with D perhaps matching TRBD1 (5 bases). Germline V CDR1 and CDR2: MGHRA, YSYEKL. The CDR3 covers 15 residues. Deletions cut 4 bases from V and 6 bases from J, with 13 bases between. The CDR3 here is CASSRGPGGNSPLHF. CDR3 in DNA: TGCGCCAGCAGCCGGGGCCCCGGAGGTAATTCACCCCTCCACTTT.

J is TRBJ1-5 and V is TRBV24-1; D is uncertain. V dropped 6 bases and J dropped 1 base, with 9 bases sitting between them. In germline, CDR1 is KGHDR, CDR2 SFDVKD. The length of the CDR3 is 14 residues. The chain's CDR3 is CATSSLGSNQPQHF. The CDR3 region has the DNA TGTGCCACCAGTTCGTTGGGAAGCAATCAGCCCCAGCATTTT.